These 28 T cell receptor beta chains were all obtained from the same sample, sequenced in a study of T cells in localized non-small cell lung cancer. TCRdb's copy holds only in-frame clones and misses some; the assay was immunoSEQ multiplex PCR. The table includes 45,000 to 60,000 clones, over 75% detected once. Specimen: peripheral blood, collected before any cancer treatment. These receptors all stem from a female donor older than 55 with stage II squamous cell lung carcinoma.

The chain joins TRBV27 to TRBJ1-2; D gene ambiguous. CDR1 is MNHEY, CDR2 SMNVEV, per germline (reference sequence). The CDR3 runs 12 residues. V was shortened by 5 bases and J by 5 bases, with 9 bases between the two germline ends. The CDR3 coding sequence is TGTGCCAGCAGTCAGGACGGGTATGGCTACACCTTC. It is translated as CASSQDGYGYTF.

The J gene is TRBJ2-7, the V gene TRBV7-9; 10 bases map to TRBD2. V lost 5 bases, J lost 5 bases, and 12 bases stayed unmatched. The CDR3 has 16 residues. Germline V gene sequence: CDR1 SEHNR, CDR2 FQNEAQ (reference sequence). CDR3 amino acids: CASSPPSAGGPNEQYF. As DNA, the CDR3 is TGTGCCAGCAGCCCACCTTCAGCGGGGGGGCCCAACGAGCAGTACTTC.

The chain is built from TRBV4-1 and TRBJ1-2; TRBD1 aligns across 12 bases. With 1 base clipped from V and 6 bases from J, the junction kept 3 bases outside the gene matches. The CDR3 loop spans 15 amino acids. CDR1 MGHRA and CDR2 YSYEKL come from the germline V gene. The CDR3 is CASSQVGDRGHGYTF. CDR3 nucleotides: TGCGCCAGCAGCCAAGTTGGGGACAGGGGGCATGGCTACACCTTC.

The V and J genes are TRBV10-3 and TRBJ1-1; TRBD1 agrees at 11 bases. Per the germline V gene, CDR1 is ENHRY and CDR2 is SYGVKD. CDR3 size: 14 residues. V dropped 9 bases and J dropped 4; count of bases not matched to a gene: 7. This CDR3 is CAIWTGGATTEAFF. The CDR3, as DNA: TGTGCCATTTGGACAGGGGGCGCGACCACTGAAGCTTTCTTT.

The chain's CDR3 is CASSPQGASNEQFF. The CDR3, as DNA: TGTGCCAGCTCACCACAGGGGGCCAGTAATGAGCAGTTCTTC. The V and J genes are TRBV18 and TRBJ2-1; 7 bases agree with TRBD1. The CDR3 has 14 amino acids. J lost 7 bases, V lost 1 base, and 4 bases had no gene match. The germline V gene has CDR1 KGHSH and CDR2 LQKENI.

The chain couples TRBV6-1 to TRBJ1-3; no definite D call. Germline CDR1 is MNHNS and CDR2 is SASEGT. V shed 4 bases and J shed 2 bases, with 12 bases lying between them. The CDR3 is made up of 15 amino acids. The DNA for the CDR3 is TGTGCCAGCAGTGCGGGGATTACAACTGGAAACACCATATATTTT. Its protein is CASSAGITTGNTIYF.

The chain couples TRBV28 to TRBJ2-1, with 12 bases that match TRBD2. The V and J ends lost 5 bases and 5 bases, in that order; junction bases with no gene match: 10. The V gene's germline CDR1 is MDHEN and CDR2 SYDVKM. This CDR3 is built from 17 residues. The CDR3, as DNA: TGTGCCAGCAGTCCACGGACTAGCGGGGCTCTAAACAATGAGCAGTTCTTC. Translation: CASSPRTSGALNNEQFF.

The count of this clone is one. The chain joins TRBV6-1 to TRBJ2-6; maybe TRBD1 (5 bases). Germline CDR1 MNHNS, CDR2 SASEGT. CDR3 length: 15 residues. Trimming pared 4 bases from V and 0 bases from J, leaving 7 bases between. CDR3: CASSGGGSGANVLTF. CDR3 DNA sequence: TGTGCCAGCAGTGGGGGCGGCTCTGGGGCCAACGTCCTGACTTTC.

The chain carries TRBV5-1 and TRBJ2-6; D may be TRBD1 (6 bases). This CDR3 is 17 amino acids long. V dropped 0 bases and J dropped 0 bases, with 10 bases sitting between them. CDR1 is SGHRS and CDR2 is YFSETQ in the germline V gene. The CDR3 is CASSLVGQNSGANVLTF. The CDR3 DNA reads TGCGCCAGCAGCTTGGTAGGACAGAACTCTGGGGCCAACGTCCTGACTTTC.

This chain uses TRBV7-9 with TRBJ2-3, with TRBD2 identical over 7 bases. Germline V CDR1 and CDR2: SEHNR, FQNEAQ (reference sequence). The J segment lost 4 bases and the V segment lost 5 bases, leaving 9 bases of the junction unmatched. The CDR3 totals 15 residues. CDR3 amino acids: CASSPWGGDSDTQYF. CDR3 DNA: TGTGCCAGCAGCCCGTGGGGGGGGGATTCAGATACGCAGTATTTT.

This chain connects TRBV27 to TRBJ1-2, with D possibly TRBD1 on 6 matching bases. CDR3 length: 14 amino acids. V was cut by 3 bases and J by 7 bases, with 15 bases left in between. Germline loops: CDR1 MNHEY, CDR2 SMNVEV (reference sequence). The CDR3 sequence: CASSFRGALLGYTF. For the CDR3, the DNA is TGTGCCAGCAGTTTTAGGGGGGCCCTTCTTGGCTACACCTTC.

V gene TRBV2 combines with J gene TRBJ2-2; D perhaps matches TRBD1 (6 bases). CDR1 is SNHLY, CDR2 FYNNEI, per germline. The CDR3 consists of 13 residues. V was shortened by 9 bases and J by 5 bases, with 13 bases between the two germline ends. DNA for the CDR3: TGTGCCAGGGAGAGGGGGAGAACCGGGGAGCTGTTTTTT. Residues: CARERGRTGELFF.

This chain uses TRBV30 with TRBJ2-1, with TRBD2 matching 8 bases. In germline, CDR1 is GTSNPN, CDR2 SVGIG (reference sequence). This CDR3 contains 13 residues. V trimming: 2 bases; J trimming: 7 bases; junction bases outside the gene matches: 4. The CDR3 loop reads CAWSWGTSNEQFF. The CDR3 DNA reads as TGTGCCTGGAGTTGGGGGACTAGTAATGAGCAGTTCTTC.

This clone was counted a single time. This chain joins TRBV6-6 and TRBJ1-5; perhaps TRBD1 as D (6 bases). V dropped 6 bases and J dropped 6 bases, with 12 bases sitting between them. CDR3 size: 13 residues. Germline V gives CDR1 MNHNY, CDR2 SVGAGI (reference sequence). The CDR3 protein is CASSRGHLQPQHF. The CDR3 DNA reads TGTGCCAGCAGCCGGGGACACCTTCAGCCCCAGCATTTT.

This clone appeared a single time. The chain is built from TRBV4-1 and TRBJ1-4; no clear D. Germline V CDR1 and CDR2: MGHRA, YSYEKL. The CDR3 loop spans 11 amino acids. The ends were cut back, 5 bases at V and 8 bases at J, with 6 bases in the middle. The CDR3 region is CASSSEEKLFF. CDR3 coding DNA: TGCGCCAGCAGCTCTGAAGAAAAACTGTTTTTT.

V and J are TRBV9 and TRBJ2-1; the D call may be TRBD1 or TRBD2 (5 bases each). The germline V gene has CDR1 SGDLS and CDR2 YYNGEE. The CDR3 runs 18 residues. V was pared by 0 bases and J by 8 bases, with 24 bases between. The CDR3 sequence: CASSVGPDPGRYIDEQFF. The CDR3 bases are TGTGCCAGCAGCGTAGGACCCGACCCGGGACGGTATATCGATGAGCAGTTCTTC.

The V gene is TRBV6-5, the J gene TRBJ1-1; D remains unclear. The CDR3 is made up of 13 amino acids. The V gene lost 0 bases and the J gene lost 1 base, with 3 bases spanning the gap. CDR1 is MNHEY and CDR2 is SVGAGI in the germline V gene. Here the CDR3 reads CASSYSWNTEAFF. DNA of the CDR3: TGTGCCAGCAGTTACTCTTGGAACACTGAAGCTTTCTTT.

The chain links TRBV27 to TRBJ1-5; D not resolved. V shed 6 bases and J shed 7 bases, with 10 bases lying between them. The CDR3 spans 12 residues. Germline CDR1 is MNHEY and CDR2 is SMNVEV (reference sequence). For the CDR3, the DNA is TGTGCCAGCAGCCCTCTTGGCCAGCCCCAGCATTTT. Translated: CASSPLGQPQHF.

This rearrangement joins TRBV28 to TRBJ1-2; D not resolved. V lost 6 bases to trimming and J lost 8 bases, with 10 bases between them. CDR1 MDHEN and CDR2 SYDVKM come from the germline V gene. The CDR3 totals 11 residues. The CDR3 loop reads CASSLTEGYTF. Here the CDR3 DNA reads TGTGCCAGCAGCCTAACAGAGGGCTACACCTTC.

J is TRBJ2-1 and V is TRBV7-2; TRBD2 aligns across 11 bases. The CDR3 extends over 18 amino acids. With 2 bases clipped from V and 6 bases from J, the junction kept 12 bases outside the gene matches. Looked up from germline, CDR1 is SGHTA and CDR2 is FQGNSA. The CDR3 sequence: CASSLNGPIAGGRNEQFF. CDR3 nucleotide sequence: TGTGCCAGCAGCTTAAACGGACCAATAGCGGGGGGGCGCAATGAGCAGTTCTTC. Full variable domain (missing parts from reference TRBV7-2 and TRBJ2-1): GAGVSQSPSNKVTEKGKDVELRCDPISGHTALYWYRQSLGQGLEFLIYFQGNSAPDKSGLPSDRFSAERTGGSVSTLTIQRTQQEDSAVYLCASSLNGPIAGGRNEQFFGPGTRLTVL.

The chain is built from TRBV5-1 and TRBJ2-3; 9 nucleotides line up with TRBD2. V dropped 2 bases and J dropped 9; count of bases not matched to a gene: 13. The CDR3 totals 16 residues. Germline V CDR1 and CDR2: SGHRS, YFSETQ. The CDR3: CASSFAAGGQTETQYF. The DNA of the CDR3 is TGCGCCAGCAGCTTCGCCGCGGGGGGGCAGACTGAGACGCAGTATTTT.

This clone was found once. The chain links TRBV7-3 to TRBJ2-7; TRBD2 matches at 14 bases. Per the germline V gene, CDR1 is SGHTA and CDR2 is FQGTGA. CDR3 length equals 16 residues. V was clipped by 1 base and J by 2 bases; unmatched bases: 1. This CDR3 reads CASSLRLAGGPYEQYF. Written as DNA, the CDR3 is TGTGCCAGCAGCTTAAGACTAGCGGGGGGGCCCTACGAGCAGTACTTC.

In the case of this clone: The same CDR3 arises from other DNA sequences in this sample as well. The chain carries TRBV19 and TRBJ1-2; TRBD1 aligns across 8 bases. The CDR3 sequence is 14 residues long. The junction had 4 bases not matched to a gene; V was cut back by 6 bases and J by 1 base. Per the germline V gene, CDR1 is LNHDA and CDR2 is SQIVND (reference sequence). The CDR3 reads CASSSTGGNYGYTF. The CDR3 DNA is TGTGCCAGTAGCAGTACAGGGGGTAACTATGGCTACACCTTC.

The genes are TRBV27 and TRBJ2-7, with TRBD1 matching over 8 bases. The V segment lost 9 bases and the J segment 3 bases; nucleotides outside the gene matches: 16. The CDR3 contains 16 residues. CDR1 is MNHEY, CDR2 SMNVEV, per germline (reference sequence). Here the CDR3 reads CARPEGQGAAIYEQYF. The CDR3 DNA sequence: TGTGCCAGACCCGAGGGTCAGGGGGCGGCAATCTACGAGCAGTACTTC.

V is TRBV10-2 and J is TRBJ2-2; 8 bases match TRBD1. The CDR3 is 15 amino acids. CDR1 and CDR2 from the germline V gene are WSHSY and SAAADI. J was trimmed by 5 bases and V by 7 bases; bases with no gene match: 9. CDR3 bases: TGCGCCAGCAAAGTCACAGGGGGTTCTACCGGGGAGCTGTTTTTT. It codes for CASKVTGGSTGELFF.

CDR3 nucleotides: TGTGCCACCCACCCCCCGGCGAGGTACAATGAGCAGTTCTTC. Translation gives CATHPPARYNEQFF. The chain employs TRBV7-8 and TRBJ2-1; no clear D gene. The germline gives CDR1 SGHVS, CDR2 FQNEAQ. V lost 10 bases, J lost 4 bases, and 17 bases lay in between. CDR3 length: 14 residues.

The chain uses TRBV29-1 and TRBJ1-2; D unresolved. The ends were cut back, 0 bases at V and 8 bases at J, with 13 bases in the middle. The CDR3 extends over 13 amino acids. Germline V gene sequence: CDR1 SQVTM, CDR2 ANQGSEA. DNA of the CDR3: TGCAGCGTTGAAGATCAGAGGGTGGGCGGCTACACCTTC. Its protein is CSVEDQRVGGYTF.

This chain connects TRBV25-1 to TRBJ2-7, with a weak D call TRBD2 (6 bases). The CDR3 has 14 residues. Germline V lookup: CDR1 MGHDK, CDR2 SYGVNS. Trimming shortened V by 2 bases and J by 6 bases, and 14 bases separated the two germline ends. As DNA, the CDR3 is TGTGCCAGCAGTGAACCCGGGGGACCCTCCGAGCAGTACTTC. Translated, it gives CASSEPGGPSEQYF.